This TCR beta chain came from a study of cytomegalovirus exposure and HLA in healthy donors. PCR was performed using 60 Vbeta and 13 Jbeta primers. Data came from immunoSEQ multiplex PCR; TCRdb stores just in-frame clones and leaves some out. The sample lists 100,000 or so clones; 70% to 80% were seen once. Material: PBMCs. This TCR was sampled from a woman aged 18-29 years in good health and CMV-seropositive.

Here the CDR3 reads CASSFSGSLSYEQYF. CDR3 sequence (DNA): TGCGCCAGCAGCTTTAGCGGGAGCCTCTCCTACGAGCAGTACTTC. V is TRBV5-1 and J is TRBJ2-7, with TRBD2 matching over 9 bases. The trim removed 2 bases at V and 0 bases at J, leaving 3 bases unmatched. Germline lookup yields CDR1 SGHRS and CDR2 YFSETQ. The length of the CDR3 is 15 residues.